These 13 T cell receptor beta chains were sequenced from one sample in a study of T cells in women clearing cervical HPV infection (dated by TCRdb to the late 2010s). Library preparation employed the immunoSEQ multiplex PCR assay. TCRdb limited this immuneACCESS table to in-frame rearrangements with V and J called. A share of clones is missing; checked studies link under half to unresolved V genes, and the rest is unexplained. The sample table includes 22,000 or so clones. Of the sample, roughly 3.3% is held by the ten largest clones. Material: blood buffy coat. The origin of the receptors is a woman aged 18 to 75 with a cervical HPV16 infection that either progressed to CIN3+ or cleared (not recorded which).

The CDR3 sequence: CASSELLPGQGAGTEAFF. CDR3 DNA, as far as it was read: TGTGCCAGCAGTGAACTCCTCCCCGGACAGGGGGCGGGGACTGAA. The J gene is TRBJ1-1, the V gene TRBV6-1; the match to TRBD1 covers 11 bases. Read coverage stops 3 residues before the CDR3 terminus; the germline J gene supplies the remainder. J gave up 5 bases and V 2 bases, and 13 bases lay outside the gene matches. The CDR3 extends over 18 amino acids. Germline loops: CDR1 MNHNS, CDR2 SASEGT.

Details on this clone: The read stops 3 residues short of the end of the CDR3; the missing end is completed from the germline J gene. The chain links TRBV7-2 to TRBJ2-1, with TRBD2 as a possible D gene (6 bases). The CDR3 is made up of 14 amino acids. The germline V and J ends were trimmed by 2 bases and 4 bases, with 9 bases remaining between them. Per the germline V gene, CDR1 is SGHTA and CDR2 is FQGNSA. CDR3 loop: CASSLLANYNEQFF. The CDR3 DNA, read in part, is TGTGCCAGCAGCTTACTAGCGAATTACAATGAG.

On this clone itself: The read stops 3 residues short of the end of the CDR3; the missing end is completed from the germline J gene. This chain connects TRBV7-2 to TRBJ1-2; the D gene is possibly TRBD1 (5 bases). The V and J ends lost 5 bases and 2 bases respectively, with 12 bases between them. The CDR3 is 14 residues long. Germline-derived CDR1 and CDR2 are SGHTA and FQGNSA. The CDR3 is CASSPTASNYGYTF. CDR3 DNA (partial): TGTGCCAGCAGCCCGACAGCCTCAAACTATGGC.

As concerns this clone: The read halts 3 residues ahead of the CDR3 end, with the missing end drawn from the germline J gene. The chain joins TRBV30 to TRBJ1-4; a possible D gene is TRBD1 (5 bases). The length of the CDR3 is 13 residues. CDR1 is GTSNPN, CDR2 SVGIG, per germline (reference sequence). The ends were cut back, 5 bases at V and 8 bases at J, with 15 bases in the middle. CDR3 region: CAWGLREREKLFF. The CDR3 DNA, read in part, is TGTGCCTGGGGCCTCAGGGAGAGGGAAAAA. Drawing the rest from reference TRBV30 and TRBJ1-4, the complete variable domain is SQTIHQWPATLVQPVGSPLSLECTVEGTSNPNLYWYRQAAGRGLQLLFYSVGIGQISSEVPQNLSASRPQDRQFILSSKKLLLSDSGFYLCAWGLREREKLFFGSGTQLSVL.

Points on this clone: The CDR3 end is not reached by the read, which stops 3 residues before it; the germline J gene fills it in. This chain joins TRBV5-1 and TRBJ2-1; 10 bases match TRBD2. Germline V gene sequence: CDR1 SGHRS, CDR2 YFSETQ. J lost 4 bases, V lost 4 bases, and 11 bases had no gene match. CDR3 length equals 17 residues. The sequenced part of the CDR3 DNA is TGCGCCAGCAGCCAAGGTACCGGGACTAGCGTATACAATGAG. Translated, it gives CASSQGTGTSVYNE. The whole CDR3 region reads CASSQGTGTSVYNEQFF. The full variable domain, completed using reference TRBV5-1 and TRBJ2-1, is KAGVTQTPRYLIKTRGQQVTLSCSPISGHRSVSWYQQTPGQGLQFLFEYFSETQRNKGNFPGRFSGRQFSNSRSEMNVSTLELGDSALYLCASSQGTGTSVYNEQFFGPGTRLTVL.

CDR3 sequence reads: CASSLRQNQETQYF. The covered CDR3 bases are TGTGCCAGCAGCCTAAGACAGAACCAAGAGACC. The chain recombines TRBV7-2 with TRBJ2-5; D perhaps matches TRBD1 (5 bases). The read stops 3 residues short of the end of the CDR3; the missing end is completed from the germline J gene. This CDR3 comprises 14 residues. Trimming removed 5 bases at V and 0 bases at J, with 10 bases between. Per germline, CDR1 SGHTA and CDR2 FQGNSA. Supplemented by reference TRBV7-2 and TRBJ2-5, the full variable domain reads GAGVSQSPSNKVTEKGKDVELRCDPISGHTALYWYRQSLGQGLEFLIYFQGNSAPDKSGLPSDRFSAERTGGSVSTLTIQRTQQEDSAVYLCASSLRQNQETQYFGPGTRLLVL.

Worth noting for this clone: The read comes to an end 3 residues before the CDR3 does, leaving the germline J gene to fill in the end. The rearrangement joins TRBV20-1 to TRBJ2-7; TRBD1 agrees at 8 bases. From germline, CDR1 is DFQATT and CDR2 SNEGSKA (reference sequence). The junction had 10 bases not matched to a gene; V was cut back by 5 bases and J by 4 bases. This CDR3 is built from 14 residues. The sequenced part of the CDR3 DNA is TGCAGTGCTTCCTCGGACAGGGCGCTGTACGAG. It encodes CSASSDRALYE. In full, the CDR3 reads CSASSDRALYEQYF.

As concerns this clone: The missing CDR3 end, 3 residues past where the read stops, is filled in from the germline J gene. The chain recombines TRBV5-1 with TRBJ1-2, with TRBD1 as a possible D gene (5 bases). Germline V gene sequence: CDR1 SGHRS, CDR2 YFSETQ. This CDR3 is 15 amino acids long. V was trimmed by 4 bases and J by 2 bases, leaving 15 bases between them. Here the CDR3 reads CASSETGGPNYGYTF. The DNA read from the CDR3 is TGCGCCAGCAGCGAAACGGGGGGTCCGAACTATGGC.

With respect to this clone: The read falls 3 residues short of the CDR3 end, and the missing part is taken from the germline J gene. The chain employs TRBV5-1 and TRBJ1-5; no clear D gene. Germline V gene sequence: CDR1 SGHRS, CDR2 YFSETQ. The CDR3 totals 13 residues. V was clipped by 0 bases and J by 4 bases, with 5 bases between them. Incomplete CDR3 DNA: TGCGCCAGCAGCTTGGAGGCAAATCAGCCC. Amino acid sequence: CASSLEANQP. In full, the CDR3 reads CASSLEANQPQHF.

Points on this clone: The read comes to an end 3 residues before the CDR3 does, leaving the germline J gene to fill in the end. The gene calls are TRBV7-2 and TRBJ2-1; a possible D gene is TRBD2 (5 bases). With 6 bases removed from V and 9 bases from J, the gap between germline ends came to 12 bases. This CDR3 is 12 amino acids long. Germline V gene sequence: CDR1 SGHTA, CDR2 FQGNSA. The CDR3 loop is CASSPYRGEQFF. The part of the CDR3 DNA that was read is TGTGCCAGCAGTCCCTACCGGGGTGAG. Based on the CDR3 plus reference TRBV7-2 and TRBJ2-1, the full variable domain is GAGVSQSPSNKVTEKGKDVELRCDPISGHTALYWYRQSLGQGLEFLIYFQGNSAPDKSGLPSDRFSAERTGGSVSTLTIQRTQQEDSAVYLCASSPYRGEQFFGPGTRLTVL.

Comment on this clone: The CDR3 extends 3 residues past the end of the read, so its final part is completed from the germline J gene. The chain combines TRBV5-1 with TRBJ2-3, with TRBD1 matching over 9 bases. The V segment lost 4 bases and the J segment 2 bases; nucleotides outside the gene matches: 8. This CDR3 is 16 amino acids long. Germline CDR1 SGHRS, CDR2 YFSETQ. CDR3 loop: CASSQSGTGITDTQYF. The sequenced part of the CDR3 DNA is TGCGCCAGCAGCCAATCCGGGACAGGGATCACAGATACG. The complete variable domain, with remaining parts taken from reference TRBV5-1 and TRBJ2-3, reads KAGVTQTPRYLIKTRGQQVTLSCSPISGHRSVSWYQQTPGQGLQFLFEYFSETQRNKGNFPGRFSGRQFSNSRSEMNVSTLELGDSALYLCASSQSGTGITDTQYFGPGTRLTVL.

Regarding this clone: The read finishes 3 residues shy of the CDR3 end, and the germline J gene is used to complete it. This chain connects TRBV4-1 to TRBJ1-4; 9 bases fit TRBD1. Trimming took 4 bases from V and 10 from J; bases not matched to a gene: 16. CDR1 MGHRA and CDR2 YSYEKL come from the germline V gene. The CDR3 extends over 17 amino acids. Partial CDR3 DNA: TGCGCCAGCAGCCGGGGGACAGGGCTCCAACAAGACCTAAAA. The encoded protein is CASSRGTGLQQDLK. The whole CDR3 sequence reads CASSRGTGLQQDLKLFF.

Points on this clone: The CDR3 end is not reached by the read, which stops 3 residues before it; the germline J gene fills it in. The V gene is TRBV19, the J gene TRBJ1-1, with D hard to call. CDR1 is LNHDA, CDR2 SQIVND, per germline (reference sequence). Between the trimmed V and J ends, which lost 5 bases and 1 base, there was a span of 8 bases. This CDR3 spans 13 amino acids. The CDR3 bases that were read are TGTGCCAGTAGTGGCTTACCGAACACTGAA. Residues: CASSGLPNTE. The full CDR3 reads CASSGLPNTEAFF.